This passage covers 9 T cell receptor beta chains from one sample sequenced in a study of cytomegalovirus exposure and HLA in healthy donors listed by TCRdb under 2017. The library was made by the immunoSEQ multiplex PCR assay. For the multiplex PCR, a mixture combining 60 forward primers for TCR Vbeta segments and 13 reverse primers for TCR Jbeta segments was used. TCRdb stores this immuneACCESS table with in-frame sequences only. Part of the clones is absent; in the studies checked, under half of the shortfall reflects unresolved V genes, and no reason is known for the rest. The sample profile shows around 96,000 clones; under 65% of them were found once. The ten largest clones represent approximately 3% of the sample. The specimen was PBMCs. These receptors originate from a man in his sixties in good health and CMV-seronegative.

This rearrangement joins TRBV5-1 to TRBJ2-1; D possibly corresponds to TRBD2 (6 bases). V lost 1 base and J lost 7, with 15 bases in between. CDR3 length: 15 residues. Germline lookup yields CDR1 SGHRS and CDR2 YFSETQ. This CDR3 is CASSLQGGVLNEQFF. In nucleotides, the CDR3 is TGCGCCAGCAGCTTGCAGGGAGGTGTGTTAAATGAGCAGTTCTTC.

This clone is a singleton in its sample. This chain uses TRBV4-1 with TRBJ2-2; 10 positions agree with TRBD2. In germline, CDR1 is MGHRA, CDR2 YSYEKL. Germline trimming cut 0 bases from V and 4 bases from J; bases unmatched to any gene: 8. CDR3 length equals 18 residues. The CDR3 sequence: CASSQDERGGWGTGELFF. In DNA, the CDR3 is TGCGCCAGCAGCCAAGACGAGCGGGGGGGCTGGGGCACCGGGGAGCTGTTTTTT.

The chain links TRBV15 to TRBJ2-1; D might be TRBD1 (5 bases). Deletions cut 5 bases from V and 5 bases from J, with 13 bases between. From germline, CDR1 is LNHNV and CDR2 YYDKDF (reference sequence). CDR3 length: 14 amino acids. This CDR3 is CATSLRVGDNEQFF. CDR3 nucleotide sequence: TGTGCCACCAGCCTCAGGGTTGGAGACAATGAGCAGTTCTTC.

This clone came up once. The genes are TRBV27 and TRBJ2-2; 14 nucleotides match TRBD2. Germline values: CDR1 MNHEY, CDR2 SMNVEV (reference sequence). This CDR3 contains 16 residues. Trimming cost V 10 bases and J 3 bases; bases outside gene matches: 7. This chain's CDR3 is CANQGLAGGDTGELFF. The CDR3 coding sequence is TGTGCCAACCAAGGACTAGCGGGAGGAGACACCGGGGAGCTGTTTTTT.

The rearrangement joins TRBV7-6 to TRBJ2-1, with 10 bases fitting TRBD2. The CDR3 length is 19 residues. V trimming: 1 base; J trimming: 1 base; junction bases outside the gene matches: 10. Germline values: CDR1 SGHVS, CDR2 FNYEAQ. This CDR3 is CASSLVVSGRASSYNEQFF. DNA of the CDR3: TGTGCCAGCAGCTTAGTAGTCAGCGGGAGGGCCTCGTCCTACAATGAGCAGTTCTTC.

The genes are TRBV19 and TRBJ2-3; 11 bases match TRBD1. CDR1 is LNHDA and CDR2 is SQIVND in the germline V gene (reference sequence). Trimming cost V 4 bases and J 3 bases; bases outside gene matches: 6. The CDR3 runs 16 residues. This chain's CDR3 is CASSTPGQGATDTQYF. CDR3 bases: TGTGCCAGTAGTACGCCCGGACAGGGGGCAACAGATACGCAGTATTTT.

This clone was seen more than once but under ten times. V usage is TRBV28 and J usage is TRBJ2-7; D perhaps matches TRBD2 (5 bases). The CDR3 sequence is 13 residues long. Germline-derived CDR1 and CDR2 are MDHEN and SYDVKM. Trimming shortened V by 10 bases and J by 5 bases, and 18 bases separated the two germline ends. CDR3 amino acids: CATWTDGADEQYF. The CDR3 DNA reads as TGTGCCACCTGGACTGATGGCGCGGACGAGCAGTACTTC.

The chain links TRBV5-6 to TRBJ2-7; D is unclear. Germline CDR1 and CDR2: SGHDT and YYEEEE. V was trimmed by 6 bases and J by 1 base, leaving 8 bases between them. The CDR3 totals 12 residues. CDR3 nucleotides: TGTGCCAGCACCCTTAATTCCTACGAGCAGTACTTC. It encodes CASTLNSYEQYF.

In its sample, this clone was seen a few times. The rearrangement joins TRBV27 to TRBJ1-6; D gene ambiguous. V shed 3 bases and J shed 4 bases, with 4 bases lying between them. This CDR3 is built from 13 residues. The germline V gene has CDR1 MNHEY and CDR2 SMNVEV (reference sequence). The CDR3: CASSFRYNSPLHF. The DNA for the CDR3 is TGTGCCAGCAGTTTCAGGTATAATTCACCCCTCCACTTT.